The sample holds a few counts of the clone carrying this T cell receptor (beta chain). Its antigen is not identified. The data originate from a study of T-cell memory formation after mild COVID-19. For the study at large: Largely donor-specific sequence clusters came from a couple of donors.

CDR3 size: 15 residues. J lost 6 bases, V lost 1 base, and 7 bases had no gene match. cDNA libraries for TCR alpha and TCR beta, carrying sample barcodes and UMIs, came from 5'RACE with constant-segment primers. TCRdb passed the 5' RACE reads through MiXCR, listing each CDR3 protein once. The sample lists about half a million distinct CDR3 sequences, roughly 18% occurring once. Study-level points and caveats: The study found contracting CD4+ clones mainly in CM and EM and contracting CD8+ clones in EMRA. Detection of some responders pre-infection suggested pre-existing cross-reactive memory T cells participated.

The sample comprised PBMCs or a T cell subset sorted from them (not recorded which). The sequence was collected from an adult woman who had mild COVID-19 (a few samples of this study predate the infection). Cell type and time point are not known. The V gene is TRBV12-3 or TRBV12-4, the J gene TRBJ1-2; 8 bases are a match to TRBD1. In DNA, the CDR3 is TGTGCCAGCAGTTTAGAGGGCAGGGGGCGAAATGGCTACACCTTC. Its protein product is CASSLEGRGRNGYTF.